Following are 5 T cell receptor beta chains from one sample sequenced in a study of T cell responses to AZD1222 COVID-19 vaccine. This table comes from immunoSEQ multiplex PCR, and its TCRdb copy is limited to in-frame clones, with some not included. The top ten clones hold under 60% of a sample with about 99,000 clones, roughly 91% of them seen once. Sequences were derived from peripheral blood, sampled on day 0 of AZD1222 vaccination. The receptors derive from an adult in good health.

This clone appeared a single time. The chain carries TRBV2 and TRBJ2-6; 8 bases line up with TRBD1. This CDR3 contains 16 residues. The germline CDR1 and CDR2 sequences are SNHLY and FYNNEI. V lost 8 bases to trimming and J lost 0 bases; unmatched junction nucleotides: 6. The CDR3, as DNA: TGTGCCAGCTCGGGACAGGTTAGCTCTGGGGCCAACGTCCTGACTTTC. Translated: CASSGQVSSGANVLTF.

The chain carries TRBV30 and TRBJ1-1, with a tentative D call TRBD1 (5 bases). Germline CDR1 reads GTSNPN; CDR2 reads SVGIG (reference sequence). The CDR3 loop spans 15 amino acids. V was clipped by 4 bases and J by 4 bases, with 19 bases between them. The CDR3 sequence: CAWTTPEGQATEAFF. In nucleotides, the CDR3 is TGTGCCTGGACTACCCCCGAGGGGCAGGCCACTGAAGCTTTCTTT.

The CDR3 region is CASSLRFGFSGEQYF. The CDR3 DNA reads as TGTGCCAGCAGTTTGAGGTTCGGCTTTTCGGGCGAGCAGTACTTC. The chain couples TRBV28 to TRBJ2-7, with D hard to call. Germline lookup yields CDR1 MDHEN and CDR2 SYDVKM. Trimming pared 3 bases from V and 6 bases from J, leaving 18 bases between. The CDR3 length is 15 residues.

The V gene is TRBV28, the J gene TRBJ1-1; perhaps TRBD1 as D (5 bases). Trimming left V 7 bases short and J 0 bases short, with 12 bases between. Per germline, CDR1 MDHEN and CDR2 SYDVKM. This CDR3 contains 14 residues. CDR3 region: CASTLAGVNTEAFF. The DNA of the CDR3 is TGTGCCAGCACCCTCGCGGGGGTGAACACTGAAGCTTTCTTT.

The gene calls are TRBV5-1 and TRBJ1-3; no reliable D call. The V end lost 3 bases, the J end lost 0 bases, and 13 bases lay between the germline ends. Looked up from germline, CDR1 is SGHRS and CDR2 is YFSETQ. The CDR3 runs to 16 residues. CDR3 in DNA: TGCGCCAGCAGCTCGGACTCATTACTCTCTGGAAACACCATATATTTT. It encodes CASSSDSLLSGNTIYF.